This entry lists 16 T cell receptor beta chains sequenced from one sample in a study of T cells after yellow fever vaccination. MiXCR, applied by TCRdb to the 5' RACE reads, yields one record per CDR3 protein. The repertoire holds 60,000 to 85,000 distinct CDR3 sequences, with about 7% as singletons. The starting material was CD8+ T cells sorted from PBMCs, obtained approximately 47 days after the first yellow fever vaccination. These receptors came from a man aged 18 to 29 who received the YFV17D yellow fever vaccine.

V usage is TRBV20-1 and J usage is TRBJ1-2; D is uncertain. Germline lookup yields CDR1 DFQATT and CDR2 SNEGSKA (reference sequence). The CDR3 covers 14 residues. Trimming removed 0 bases at V and 2 bases at J, with 10 bases between. CDR3 amino acids: CSARDDVQNYGYTF. Here the CDR3 DNA reads TGCAGTGCTAGAGATGACGTCCAGAACTATGGCTACACCTTC.

Worth noting for this clonotype: A much larger clone lies one base from this, so it may be a read error. The chain has TRBV27 and TRBJ1-3; unclear D gene. The V end was cut by 3 bases, the J end by 4 bases, with 7 bases between. Germline CDR1 and CDR2: MNHEY and SMNVEV (reference sequence). The CDR3 is 13 residues long. CDR3 region: CASSLGRGNTIYF. As DNA, the CDR3 is TGTGCCAGCAGTTTGGGCAGGGGAAACACCATATATTTT.

This clonotype was seen repeatedly, ten times or more. V is TRBV4-3 and J is TRBJ2-2, with D uncertain. Trimming shortened V by 1 base and J by 6 bases, and 6 bases separated the two germline ends. This CDR3 region has 13 residues. Germline assignment: CDR1 LGHNA and CDR2 YSLEER. CDR3 in amino acids: CASSQGDSGELFF. The CDR3 DNA sequence: TGCGCCAGCAGCCAAGGGGATTCCGGGGAGCTGTTTTTT.

V is TRBV4-1 and J is TRBJ1-1, with D maybe TRBD1 (6 bases). The germline CDR1 and CDR2 sequences are MGHRA and YSYEKL. This CDR3 has 15 residues. V shed 3 bases and J shed 2 bases, with 13 bases lying between them. In DNA form, the CDR3 reads TGCGCCAGCAGCCACGGGGGCAGCTCTAACACTGAAGCTTTCTTT. It encodes CASSHGGSSNTEAFF.

This clonotype has at least ten counts. The CDR3 protein is CSARLRGATLTGELFF. The CDR3, as DNA: TGCAGTGCTAGATTGCGGGGAGCCACCTTGACCGGGGAGCTGTTTTTT. The chain combines TRBV20-1 with TRBJ2-2; D possibly corresponds to TRBD2 (6 bases). V was trimmed by 2 bases and J by 5 bases, leaving 18 bases between them. CDR1 and CDR2 from the germline V gene are DFQATT and SNEGSKA (reference sequence). CDR3 length equals 16 residues.

This clonotype has at least ten counts. The gene calls are TRBV5-1 and TRBJ1-6; D is possibly TRBD1 (5 bases). This CDR3 is 12 amino acids long. Per germline, CDR1 SGHRS and CDR2 YFSETQ. V was shortened by 7 bases and J by 7 bases, with 9 bases between the two germline ends. CDR3 coding DNA: TGCGCCAGCCGGGGCGGCAATTCACCCCTCCACTTT. The encoded protein is CASRGGNSPLHF.

The table lists this clonotype with many counts. The V call is TRBV19, the J call TRBJ2-2; no firm D call. Per germline, CDR1 LNHDA and CDR2 SQIVND (reference sequence). This CDR3 has 14 residues. V was cut by 4 bases and J by 1 base, with 7 bases left in between. CDR3 nucleotide sequence: TGTGCCAGTAGTAACTCGGGGAACACCGGGGAGCTGTTTTTT. Amino acid sequence: CASSNSGNTGELFF.

This clonotype was counted only a few times. The CDR3 region is CASSLGTRNNEQFF. The CDR3 DNA reads as TGTGCCAGCAGCTTGGGAACTAGGAACAATGAGCAGTTCTTC. V and J are TRBV7-6 and TRBJ2-1, with D possibly TRBD2 on 5 matching bases. This CDR3 has 14 residues. Germline values: CDR1 SGHVS, CDR2 FNYEAQ. The germline V and J ends were trimmed by 3 bases and 5 bases, with 11 bases remaining between them.

This clonotype was observed many times. CDR3 amino acids: CASSLEVQSYEQYF. The CDR3 DNA sequence: TGTGCCAGCAGCTTAGAGGTACAAAGCTACGAGCAGTACTTC. The J gene is TRBJ2-7, the V gene TRBV13; D ambiguous. The CDR3 length is 14 residues. Germline V CDR1 and CDR2: PRHDT, FYEKMQ (reference sequence). V shed 1 base and J shed 3 bases, with 10 bases lying between them.

This clonotype was recorded a few times. J is TRBJ1-1 and V is TRBV5-1; TRBD1 matches at 8 bases. Germline V gives CDR1 SGHRS, CDR2 YFSETQ. CDR3 length equals 18 residues. Losses at the gene ends were 0 bases for V and 3 bases for J; bases not matched to a gene: 13. The CDR3 sequence is CASSLEGGQGAIDTEAFF. The CDR3 coding sequence is TGCGCCAGCAGCTTGGAAGGGGGGCAGGGGGCGATCGACACTGAAGCTTTCTTT.

By its share, this clonotype is medium-sized. The chain is built from TRBV7-8 and TRBJ2-3; TRBD2 agrees at 10 bases. V dropped 5 bases and J dropped 6; count of bases not matched to a gene: 8. Germline-derived CDR1 and CDR2 are SGHVS and FQNEAQ. CDR3 length: 15 amino acids. The CDR3 is CASSPQRGGRDTQYF. CDR3 in DNA: TGTGCCAGCAGCCCCCAGCGGGGGGGCCGTGATACGCAGTATTTT.

Worth noting for this clonotype: A much bigger clone sits one base away, suggesting this may be a read error. V gene TRBV12-3 or TRBV12-4 combines with J gene TRBJ1-5, with D hard to call. Trimming left V 4 bases short and J 7 bases short, with 8 bases between. CDR3 length: 12 amino acids. The CDR3 bases are TGTGCCAGCAGTTATCCCAAACAGCCCCAGCATTTT. Its protein is CASSYPKQPQHF.

This clonotype was seen many times. This CDR3 reads CAWGKNEQFF. Here the CDR3 DNA reads TGTGCCTGGGGGAAGAATGAGCAGTTCTTC. The chain links TRBV28 to TRBJ2-1, with D tentatively TRBD1 or TRBD2 (5 bases each). From germline, CDR1 is MDHEN and CDR2 SYDVKM. The CDR3 is 10 residues long. Trimming removed 11 bases at V and 7 bases at J, with 9 bases between.

This clonotype has just one count. The chain couples TRBV21-1 to TRBJ2-5; no check of the table's D call, TRBD2, against the DNA was made. TRBV21-1 corresponds to a pseudogene. The CDR3 has 15 residues. CDR3 sequence: CASSNEAGDQETQYF. The CDR3 coding sequence is TGTGCCAGCAGCAACGAAGCGGGGGACCAAGAGACCCAGTACTTC.

J is TRBJ2-2 and V is TRBV29-1; TRBD2 aligns across 13 bases. The CDR3 is 15 amino acids. The V and J ends lost 5 bases and 6 bases, in that order; junction bases with no gene match: 6. Per the germline V gene, CDR1 is SQVTM and CDR2 is ANQGSEA. The CDR3 here is CSVSTGTSGAGELFF. The CDR3 region has the DNA TGCAGCGTTTCAACCGGGACTAGCGGGGCCGGGGAGCTGTTTTTT.

This clonotype has more than one count but fewer than ten. The rearrangement joins TRBV7-9 to TRBJ1-6; D might be TRBD1 (5 bases). This CDR3 spans 17 amino acids. Trimming shortened V by 2 bases and J by 3 bases, and 14 bases separated the two germline ends. Looked up from germline, CDR1 is SEHNR and CDR2 is FQNEAQ (reference sequence). The CDR3 loop is CASSLSGGENYNSPLHF. The DNA for the CDR3 is TGTGCCAGCAGCTTATCGGGGGGGGAAAACTATAATTCACCCCTCCACTTT.